Below, 26 T cell receptor beta chains from the same sample are listed, as sequenced in a study. TCRdb used MiXCR to reprocess the reads, holding one entry per CDR3 protein. There are a few thousand distinct CDR3 sequences in the sample; 9.5% occur only once, and around 33% lies in the top ten. What was sequenced was CD4+ T cells from peripheral blood. These receptors all stem from a human donor with rheumatoid arthritis.

This clonotype was observed a handful of times. The chain is built from TRBV14 and TRBJ2-1, with 7 bases matching TRBD2. Germline assignment: CDR1 SGHDN and CDR2 FVKESK. The length of the CDR3 is 17 residues. With V trimmed by 4 bases and J by 0 bases, 9 bases remained unmatched. CDR3 residues: CASSPSTSAGSYNEQFF. For the CDR3, the DNA is TGTGCCAGCAGCCCATCTACTAGCGCTGGCTCCTACAATGAGCAGTTCTTC.

This clonotype occurred many times. The CDR3 loop is CAISDPPANTEAFF. Here the CDR3 DNA reads TGTGCCATCAGTGACCCTCCAGCGAACACTGAAGCTTTCTTT. The V call is TRBV10-3, the J call TRBJ1-1; unclear D gene. The germline gives CDR1 ENHRY, CDR2 SYGVKD. The length of the CDR3 is 14 residues. V lost 3 bases, J lost 1 base, and 9 bases lay in between.

The V gene is TRBV5-1, the J gene TRBJ2-5; D uncertain. Germline CDR1 and CDR2: SGHRS and YFSETQ. The germline V and J ends were trimmed by 0 bases and 5 bases, with 5 bases remaining between them. The CDR3 spans 12 residues. This chain's CDR3 is CASSLVRETQYF. As DNA, the CDR3 is TGCGCCAGCAGCTTGGTGAGGGAGACCCAGTACTTC.

In this sample, this clonotype is medium-sized (0.01 to 0.1%). V and J are TRBV12-3 or TRBV12-4 and TRBJ1-2, with 11 positions matching TRBD1. The CDR3 sequence is 14 residues long. The V segment lost 6 bases and the J segment 7 bases; nucleotides outside the gene matches: 7. The CDR3 DNA reads TGTGCCAGCAGCCCCGGACAGGGGGCTGGTGGCTACACCTTC. Its protein product is CASSPGQGAGGYTF.

This clonotype has at least ten counts. One end of the junction does not line up with germline, which may come from a read error. The chain is built from TRBV11-2 and TRBJ2-1, with TRBD1 as a possible D gene (5 bases). This CDR3 spans 12 amino acids. Germline-derived CDR1 and CDR2 are SGHAT and FQNNGV. CDR3 region: CASSLDRGEQFF. The CDR3 DNA sequence: TGTGCCAGCAGCCTAGATAGGGGTGAGCAGTTCTTC.

By sample fraction, this clonotype is medium-sized (0.01 to 0.1%). The chain recombines TRBV28 with TRBJ2-5, with a possible D match to TRBD2 (6 bases). Germline values: CDR1 MDHEN, CDR2 SYDVKM. Trimming cost V 5 bases and J 5 bases, with 15 bases left between them. There are 14 residues in the CDR3. The chain's CDR3 is CASSVVEGMETQYF. CDR3 in DNA: TGTGCCAGCAGTGTTGTGGAGGGTATGGAGACCCAGTACTTC.

By sample fraction, this clonotype is medium-sized. This chain links TRBV5-1 with TRBJ2-1, with TRBD2 identical over 7 bases. V was clipped by 4 bases and J by 5 bases; unmatched bases: 6. Germline loops: CDR1 SGHRS, CDR2 YFSETQ. This CDR3 is built from 14 residues. In DNA form, the CDR3 reads TGCGCCAGCAGCCTGCGGACTAGGGACAATGAGCAGTTCTTC. It yields the protein CASSLRTRDNEQFF.

In its sample, this clonotype was seen many times. The V gene is TRBV18, the J gene TRBJ1-5; TRBD1 matches 7 bases. CDR3 length equals 14 residues. Per germline, CDR1 KGHSH and CDR2 LQKENI. V shed 3 bases and J 3 bases; nucleotides not matched to a gene: 2. The CDR3 region has the DNA TGTGCCAGCTCACCCGACAGGGCCAATCAGCCCCAGCATTTT. It yields the protein CASSPDRANQPQHF.

This clonotype was counted a few times. The chain has TRBV3-1 and TRBJ2-3; 8 nucleotides align to TRBD2. The CDR3 length is 12 residues. The V segment lost 2 bases and the J segment 11 bases; nucleotides outside the gene matches: 3. CDR1 LGHDT and CDR2 YNNKEL come from the germline V gene (reference sequence). CDR3 sequence: CASSQQRERQYF. The CDR3 DNA follows: TGTGCCAGCAGCCAACAGCGGGAGAGGCAGTATTTT.

This clonotype was recorded many times. The J gene is TRBJ1-3, the V gene TRBV6-1; TRBD1 is a possible D gene (6 bases). Germline V CDR1 and CDR2: MNHNS, SASEGT. V was clipped by 3 bases and J by 0 bases, with 6 bases between them. The CDR3 covers 14 residues. The CDR3 region has the DNA TGTGCCAGCAGTGAGACAGGCTCTGGAAACACCATATATTTT. Its protein product is CASSETGSGNTIYF.

This clonotype showed up many times. The chain is built from TRBV19 and TRBJ2-1; no definite D call. Trimming cost V 5 bases and J 4 bases, with 15 bases left between them. The V gene's germline CDR1 is LNHDA and CDR2 SQIVND (reference sequence). The CDR3 covers 15 residues. The CDR3 nucleotides read TGTGCCAGTAGTTCGGGCCCCACCGGGTACAATGAGCAGTTCTTC. It codes for CASSSGPTGYNEQFF. The complete variable domain, with remaining parts taken from reference TRBV19 and TRBJ2-1, reads DGGITQSPKYLFRKEGQNVTLSCEQNLNHDAMYWYRQDPGQGLRLIYYSQIVNDFQKGDIAEGYSVSREKKESFPLTVTSAQKNPTAFYLCASSSGPTGYNEQFFGPGTRLTVL.

This clonotype is labeled medium-sized (0.01 to 0.1%). This rearrangement joins TRBV5-6 to TRBJ1-6; D not certain. With 2 bases removed from V and 7 bases from J, the gap between germline ends came to 13 bases. The CDR3 totals 15 residues. CDR1 is SGHDT and CDR2 is YYEEEE in the germline V gene. CDR3 in DNA: TGTGCCAGCAGCTTCGACCGGGCCTTGAATTCACCCCTCCACTTT. Its protein product is CASSFDRALNSPLHF.

This clonotype has only a few counts. The genes are TRBV10-3 and TRBJ1-3; D is possibly TRBD1 (5 bases). V shed 2 bases and J shed 3 bases, with 14 bases lying between them. The V gene's germline CDR1 is ENHRY and CDR2 SYGVKD. This CDR3 contains 16 residues. This CDR3 reads CAISEALGAGGNTIYF. The CDR3 DNA follows: TGTGCCATCAGTGAGGCCCTCGGGGCAGGTGGAAACACCATATATTTT.

This clonotype was recorded a few times. The chain couples TRBV3-1 to TRBJ2-5; possibly TRBD1 for D (7 bases). The V end lost 4 bases, the J end lost 4 bases, and 19 bases lay between the germline ends. This CDR3 has 16 amino acids. Germline CDR1 is LGHDT and CDR2 is YNNKEL (reference sequence). The CDR3 here is CASSPGGQGGAETQYF. CDR3 nucleotide sequence: TGTGCCAGCAGCCCCGGGGGCCAAGGGGGCGCAGAGACCCAGTACTTC.

This clonotype was seen at least ten times. The chain recombines TRBV12-3 or TRBV12-4 with TRBJ2-1; 8 bases are shared with TRBD2. J lost 5 bases, V lost 5 bases, and 14 bases had no gene match. The CDR3 runs 17 residues. CDR3 loop: CASSNGLLAGVNNEQFF. As DNA, the CDR3 is TGTGCCAGCAGTAACGGCCTCCTAGCGGGCGTTAACAATGAGCAGTTCTTC.

The chain is built from TRBV6-9 and TRBJ2-1; 7 bases map to TRBD2. The germline gives CDR1 MNHGY, CDR2 SVAAGI. The V gene end was trimmed by 8 bases and the J gene end by 6 bases; junction bases not matched to a gene: 4. This CDR3 comprises 12 residues. The CDR3 here is CASGGRSNEQFF. The CDR3 DNA sequence: TGTGCCAGCGGCGGGAGAAGCAATGAGCAGTTCTTC.

In its sample, this clonotype was seen many times. This sequence joins TRBV25-1 and TRBJ2-3; 11 bases align to TRBD2. The CDR3 loop spans 14 amino acids. CDR1 is MGHDK, CDR2 SYGVNS, per germline. The ends lost 5 bases at V and 8 bases at J; junction bases unmatched: 6. The CDR3 loop is CASSLAGGPGTQYF. CDR3 coding DNA: TGTGCCAGCAGTTTAGCGGGAGGGCCTGGTACGCAGTATTTT.

This clonotype ranks as medium-sized. The genes are TRBV10-1 and TRBJ2-7; the match to TRBD2 covers 8 bases. The CDR3 runs to 15 residues. V was pared by 3 bases and J by 7 bases, with 11 bases of the junction left unmatched. Germline V gene lookup returns CDR1 WNHNN and CDR2 SYGVQD (reference sequence). This chain's CDR3 is CASSEAAGDVAEQYF. In DNA form, the CDR3 reads TGCGCCAGCAGTGAAGCAGCGGGAGATGTGGCGGAGCAGTACTTC.

In its sample, this clonotype was seen a few times. The chain has TRBV2 and TRBJ2-3; 12 bases agree with TRBD2. CDR1 SNHLY and CDR2 FYNNEI come from the germline V gene. The CDR3 loop spans 15 amino acids. V was clipped by 6 bases and J by 3 bases; unmatched bases: 4. The CDR3 spells CASSPTSGSTDTQYF. The CDR3 DNA reads TGTGCCAGCAGCCCGACTAGCGGGAGTACAGATACGCAGTATTTT.

By proportion, this clonotype is medium-sized. J is TRBJ1-1 and V is TRBV2; D is ambiguous. There are 11 residues in the CDR3. Germline loops: CDR1 SNHLY, CDR2 FYNNEI. V was clipped by 11 bases and J by 1 base, with 8 bases between them. CDR3 in amino acids: CASRENTEAFF. Here the CDR3 DNA reads TGTGCCTCCCGGGAGAACACTGAAGCTTTCTTT.

By proportion, this clonotype is medium-sized (0.01 to 0.1%). V gene TRBV7-6 combines with J gene TRBJ2-1, with 8 bases aligning to TRBD2. The V and J ends lost 5 bases and 4 bases, in that order; junction bases with no gene match: 7. This CDR3 is 15 amino acids long. Per germline, CDR1 SGHVS and CDR2 FNYEAQ. DNA of the CDR3: TGTGCCAGCAGCCCTCGGGTAGCGGGGTACAATGAGCAGTTCTTC. Translation gives CASSPRVAGYNEQFF.

This clonotype was recorded at least ten times. This chain links TRBV10-3 with TRBJ2-1; the match to TRBD2 covers 14 bases. V gave up 4 bases and J gave up 7 bases; unmatched junction bases: 3. The germline CDR1 and CDR2 sequences are ENHRY and SYGVKD. CDR3 length equals 15 residues. The CDR3 protein is CAISGGLAGENEQFF. For the CDR3, the DNA is TGTGCCATCAGTGGGGGACTAGCGGGAGAGAATGAGCAGTTCTTC.

At least ten counts were recorded for this clonotype. The rearrangement uses TRBV28 and TRBJ1-1; 9 bases fit TRBD1. The CDR3 covers 15 residues. Per the germline V gene, CDR1 is MDHEN and CDR2 is SYDVKM. V lost 5 bases and J lost 1; bases outside the gene matches: 5. Written as DNA, the CDR3 is TGTGCCAGCAGTCCCTGGGACAGGGAGAACACTGAAGCTTTCTTT. This translates into CASSPWDRENTEAFF. The full variable domain, its missing parts supplied by reference TRBV28 and TRBJ1-1, is DVKVTQSSRYLVKRTGEKVFLECVQDMDHENMFWYRQDPGLGLRLIYFSYDVKMKEKGDIPEGYSVSREKKERFSLILESASTNQTSMYLCASSPWDRENTEAFFGQGTRLTVV.

J is TRBJ1-1 and V is TRBV24-1, with 7 bases that match TRBD1. Germline trimming cut 1 base from V and 1 base from J; bases unmatched to any gene: 2. CDR1 and CDR2 (germline): KGHDR, SFDVKD. The CDR3 length is 15 residues. The CDR3 sequence: CATSDLDRANTEAFF. The CDR3 bases are TGTGCCACCAGTGATTTAGACAGGGCGAACACTGAAGCTTTCTTT.

Relative to its sample, this clonotype is medium-sized. This rearrangement joins TRBV5-1 to TRBJ1-2; D ambiguous. Per the germline V gene, CDR1 is SGHRS and CDR2 is YFSETQ. This CDR3 has 12 amino acids. V dropped 0 bases and J dropped 6 bases, with 6 bases sitting between them. DNA of the CDR3: TGCGCCAGCAGCTTGGGTATCGATGGCTACACCTTC. It yields the protein CASSLGIDGYTF.

This clonotype has at least ten counts. This sequence joins TRBV3-1 and TRBJ2-1; 11 positions agree with TRBD2. V lost 6 bases to trimming and J lost 10 bases; unmatched junction nucleotides: 5. From germline, CDR1 is LGHDT and CDR2 YNNKEL (reference sequence). The CDR3 consists of 13 residues. The CDR3 reads CASRLAGEQEQFF. The DNA of the CDR3 is TGTGCCAGCAGACTAGCGGGAGAGCAGGAGCAGTTCTTC.